The present entry profiles one T cell receptor beta chain with its context. It has no known antigen specificity. No much larger clone is present one base from it, and per-base qualities are unavailable. TCRbeta CDR3 regions were amplified from genomic DNA by means of the immunoSEQ Assay, a bias-controlled multiplex PCR. The original methods were these. The number of nucleated cells in each sample was estimated from the amplification of reference gene primers within the assay. To quantify the absolute abundance of each unique TCRbeta CDR3 rearrangement, sequence reads were collapsed and filtered. For each sample, productive Simpson clonality was calculated by taking the square root of Simpson's diversity index across productive rearrangements. Held by TCRdb, this immuneACCESS table contains in-frame sequences only and omits some clones. Under half of the omission traces to an unresolved V gene where checked; the cause of the rest is unknown. The V and J calls and clone size are taken from that table; D and trimming were inferred from the DNA. The sample data list about 98,000 clones, and roughly nine tenths of these were observed just once. The ten biggest clones cover around 5% of the sample.

This record comes from a study of blood T cell repertoires in COVID-19 (dated by TCRdb to about 2020). Broadly, across the study: Samples covering the acute and convalescent phases of COVID-19 were provided by collaborators in the United States, Italy and Spain. The dataset comprised deeply sampled blood TCRbeta repertoires from subjects exposed to, actively infected with, or recovered from COVID-19. The material from the prospective study consisted of cDNA or gDNA derived from T cells, B-cell-depleted T cells, or PBMCs. The samples were drawn from the first 160 participants of the ongoing ImmuneRACE study and from roughly 1,300 subjects provided by 6 global collaborators. Where available, HLA class I and class II types were obtained from metadata supplied by the sample provider rather than from assay-based typing. Nearly every sample came with metadata listing a de-identified subject ID, COVID-19 status, age in years and sex. The repertoires were made available in a free public database intended to serve as a resource for research on the immune response to SARS-CoV-2. General study outcomes and caveats: The amount of clinical and demographic metadata varied by source and participant and was provided uncurated.

At one collaborating source in Seattle, patients were enrolled during active infection and were followed longitudinally through the course of disease. Collaborating institutions collected whole blood in K2EDTA tubes following their own protocols. Collaborator samples were shipped for TCRbeta analysis as frozen whole blood, isolated PBMCs, or DNA extracted from either sample type. CDR1 and CDR2 were assigned from the germline V gene as LGHNA and YSLEER. The CDR3 numbers 15 residues from cysteine through phenylalanine. CDR3 DNA is the only sequence kept; it has 45 bases, read in frame from the first base. Trimming removed 4 bases from V and 5 bases from J; the gene matches leave 7 bases unexplained.

The chain employs TRBV4-3 and TRBJ2-5; TRBD2 fits 10 bases in the junction. The receptor comes from a woman between 45 and 60 years old with COVID-19, enrolled during active disease. Sequencing was carried out using peripheral blood. The nucleotide sequence is given as TGCGCCAGCAGCCGAGCGGGGGGGCCAGGGGAGACCCAGTACTTC. Translated, it gives CASSRAGGPGETQYF.